This is a list of T cell receptor beta chains from one sample in a study of T-cell reconstitution after alpha-beta-depleted transplantation in children. TCRdb recomputed calls from the PCR reads with MiXCR, one row per CDR3 protein. Of about 240,000 distinct CDR3 sequences in the sample, roughly 25% were seen once. This material consisted of PBMCs, taken before TCRalphabeta/CD19-depleted stem cell transplant. The receptors were sampled from a girl aged 2 to 10 with Fanconi anemia, due to receive a stem cell transplant. Both conserved end residues are part of each CDR3. A D gene is named only where the DNA matches it firmly. Size tells how often a clone was seen (once, few, many) or the class of an expanded clone, and some rows leave it out.

D: TRBD2; V: TRBV28; size: few; J: TRBJ2-7; CDR3: CASRFSGSGSYEQYF; DNA: TGTGCCAGCAGATTTAGCGGGAGCGGTTCCTACGAGCAGTACTTC
D: TRBD2; V: TRBV4-2; size: many; J: TRBJ2-3; CDR3: CASSQVASGTDTQYF; DNA: TGTGCCAGCAGCCAGGTTGCTAGCGGGACAGATACGCAGTATTTT
D: TRBD1; V: TRBV15; size: .; J: TRBJ1-1; CDR3: CATSRDPDRDTEAFF; DNA: TGTGCCACCAGCAGAGACCCGGACAGGGACACTGAAGCTTTCTTT
D: .; V: TRBV5-6; size: many; J: TRBJ2-2; CDR3: CASSKQSNTGELFF; DNA: TGTGCCAGCAGCAAACAGAGTAACACCGGGGAGCTGTTTTTT
D: TRBD1; V: TRBV5-5; size: .; J: TRBJ2-1; CDR3: CASSYNRDSYNEQFF; DNA: TGTGCCAGCAGCTATAATCGGGACAGCTACAATGAGCAGTTCTTC
D: .; V: TRBV21-1; size: few; J: TRBJ2-1; CDR3: CASSKDGSGKSPNEQFF; DNA: TGTGCCAGCAGCAAAGATGGGAGCGGGAAATCCCCCAATGAGCAGTTCTTC
D: .; V: TRBV11-2; size: .; J: TRBJ1-1; CDR3: CASSIQGLLGVTEAFF; DNA: TGTGCCAGCAGCATTCAGGGGCTCTTAGGGGTCACTGAAGCTTTCTTT
D: .; V: TRBV29-1; size: .; J: TRBJ2-1; CDR3: CSVDGTGAHNEQFF; DNA: TGCAGCGTTGATGGGACGGGAGCTCACAATGAGCAGTTCTTC
D: TRBD2; V: TRBV15; size: few; J: TRBJ2-1; CDR3: CATSSGLAGGRDEQFF; DNA: TGTGCCACCAGCAGCGGACTAGCGGGAGGGAGGGATGAGCAGTTCTTC
D: TRBD2; V: TRBV2; size: few; J: TRBJ2-1; CDR3: CARTSGTEFF; DNA: TGTGCCAGAACTAGCGGGACGGAGTTCTTC
D: TRBD2; V: TRBV29-1; size: few; J: TRBJ2-1; CDR3: CSVDGLADYNEQFF; DNA: TGCAGCGTTGACGGACTAGCGGACTACAATGAGCAGTTCTTC
D: .; V: TRBV29-1; size: many; J: TRBJ2-3; CDR3: CSADLGLPDTQYF; DNA: TGCAGCGCCGACCTCGGGCTTCCAGATACGCAGTATTTT
D: .; V: TRBV25-1; size: .; J: TRBJ2-6; CDR3: CASRGFYSGANVLTF; DNA: TGTGCCAGCAGAGGGTTTTACTCTGGGGCCAACGTCCTGACTTTC
D: .; V: TRBV6-5; size: many; J: TRBJ1-1; CDR3: CASRTGLGTEAFF; DNA: TGTGCCAGCAGAACAGGGCTCGGCACTGAAGCTTTCTTT
D: .; V: TRBV20-1; size: many; J: TRBJ2-3; CDR3: CSARPGGRTDTQYF; DNA: TGCAGTGCTAGACCCGGGGGCCGGACAGATACGCAGTATTTT
D: TRBD1; V: TRBV29-1; size: many; J: TRBJ2-3; CDR3: CSVKSSGGGLTDTQYF; DNA: TGCAGCGTTAAATCCTCAGGGGGCGGCCTCACAGATACGCAGTATTTT
D: .; V: TRBV20-1; size: .; J: TRBJ2-7; CDR3: CSASFIRAGYEQYF; DNA: TGCAGTGCTAGTTTTATCCGGGCGGGGTACGAGCAGTACTTC
D: TRBD1; V: TRBV29-1; size: .; J: TRBJ2-7; CDR3: CSVGQGQIYEQYF; DNA: TGCAGCGTAGGACAGGGACAAATCTACGAGCAGTACTTC
D: TRBD1; V: TRBV18; size: few; J: TRBJ2-7; CDR3: CASSPDRVGTYEQYF; DNA: TGTGCCAGCTCACCGGACAGGGTCGGCACCTACGAGCAGTACTTC
D: .; V: TRBV29-1; size: .; J: TRBJ2-3; CDR3: CSVGIGVPDTQYF; DNA: TGCAGCGTTGGAATAGGGGTGCCAGATACGCAGTATTTT
D: TRBD2; V: TRBV20-1; size: .; J: TRBJ2-3; CDR3: CRTRTSGRNTQYF; DNA: TGCAGGACCCGGACTAGCGGGAGAAATACGCAGTATTTT
D: .; V: TRBV2; size: many; J: TRBJ1-6; CDR3: CASSAQGTNSPLHF; DNA: TGTGCCAGCAGTGCCCAGGGTACTAATTCACCCCTCCACTTT
D: .; V: TRBV20-1; size: .; J: TRBJ1-1; CDR3: CSAWTTEAFF; DNA: TGCAGTGCTTGGACAACTGAAGCTTTCTTT
D: .; V: TRBV9; size: many; J: TRBJ2-2; CDR3: CASSASGANTGELFF; DNA: TGTGCCAGCAGCGCGTCAGGCGCGAACACCGGGGAGCTGTTTTTT
D: .; V: TRBV7-2; size: few; J: TRBJ2-1; CDR3: CASSFFPPEQFF; DNA: TGTGCCAGCAGCTTCTTTCCCCCGGAGCAGTTCTTC
D: .; V: TRBV20-1; size: many; J: TRBJ2-1; CDR3: CSARKSSAEQFF; DNA: TGCAGTGCTAGAAAATCTAGCGCTGAGCAGTTCTTC
D: TRBD1; V: TRBV7-2; size: many; J: TRBJ1-1; CDR3: CASSWDRGNTEAFF; DNA: TGTGCCAGCAGCTGGGACAGGGGGAACACTGAAGCTTTCTTT
D: TRBD2; V: TRBV5-1; size: few; J: TRBJ2-7; CDR3: CASSSTGTSGPSSYEQYF; DNA: TGCGCCAGCAGCTCGACCGGGACTAGCGGGCCAAGCTCCTACGAGCAGTACTTC
D: TRBD2; V: TRBV9; size: once; J: TRBJ2-3; CDR3: CASSVDGGEDTQYF; DNA: TGTGCCAGCAGCGTAGACGGGGGGGAGGATACGCAGTATTTT
D: .; V: TRBV28; size: .; J: TRBJ1-4; CDR3: CASSLRPGTYEKLFF; DNA: TGTGCCAGCAGTCTAAGGCCCGGGACCTATGAAAAACTGTTTTTT
D: TRBD2; V: TRBV12-3/TRBV12-4; size: many; J: TRBJ2-1; CDR3: CASSHLLTGTSGTWDEQFF; DNA: TGTGCCAGCAGTCACCTCCTGACCGGGACTAGCGGGACCTGGGATGAGCAGTTCTTC
D: .; V: TRBV20-1; size: many; J: TRBJ2-1; CDR3: CSVISNEQFF; DNA: TGCAGTGTCATTAGCAATGAGCAGTTCTTC
D: .; V: TRBV7-9; size: .; J: TRBJ2-7; CDR3: CASSSPRSSGYEQYF; DNA: TGTGCCAGCAGCTCCCCTCGTAGCAGCGGCTACGAGCAGTACTTC
D: TRBD2; V: TRBV5-6; size: many; J: TRBJ2-3; CDR3: CASSQLAVEVTDTQYF; DNA: TGTGCCAGCAGCCAACTAGCGGTAGAGGTCACAGATACGCAGTATTTT
D: TRBD2; V: TRBV29-1; size: .; J: TRBJ2-7; CDR3: CSVEASGRTYEQYF; DNA: TGCAGCGTTGAAGCTAGCGGGAGGACTTACGAGCAGTACTTC
D: .; V: TRBV29-1; size: .; J: TRBJ1-2; CDR3: CSTGPGTANYGYTF; DNA: TGCAGCACAGGTCCCGGGACGGCTAACTATGGCTACACCTTC
D: .; V: TRBV7-2; size: many; J: TRBJ2-7; CDR3: CASSLGTGLYEQYF; DNA: TGTGCCAGCAGCTTAGGGACGGGCCTCTACGAGCAGTACTTC
D: .; V: TRBV4-2; size: few; J: TRBJ1-5; CDR3: CASSRGVNQPQHF; DNA: TGTGCCAGCAGCCGAGGTGTCAATCAGCCCCAGCATTTT
D: TRBD2; V: TRBV29-1; size: many; J: TRBJ2-5; CDR3: CSVLSGRWETQYF; DNA: TGCAGCGTCCTTAGCGGGAGGTGGGAGACCCAGTACTTC
D: .; V: TRBV5-5; size: few; J: TRBJ2-7; CDR3: CASSPPGARTSYEQYF; DNA: TGTGCCAGCAGCCCACCGGGGGCCAGGACTTCCTACGAGCAGTACTTC
D: .; V: TRBV6-2/TRBV6-3; size: .; J: TRBJ2-7; CDR3: CASSIHRDTDSYEQYF; DNA: TGTGCCAGCAGTATTCACCGGGACACCGACTCCTACGAGCAGTACTTC
D: .; V: TRBV12-3/TRBV12-4; size: .; J: TRBJ1-2; CDR3: CASSPATGDNYGYTF; DNA: TGTGCCAGCAGTCCCGCGACAGGAGATAACTATGGCTACACCTTC
D: TRBD1; V: TRBV5-1; size: .; J: TRBJ2-7; CDR3: CASRPGQGLNEQYF; DNA: TGCGCCTCCAGACCCGGACAGGGGTTGAACGAGCAGTACTTC
D: TRBD2; V: TRBV12-3/TRBV12-4; size: many; J: TRBJ2-1; CDR3: CASILAGYNEQFF; DNA: TGTGCCAGCATCTTAGCGGGGTACAATGAGCAGTTCTTC
D: .; V: TRBV12-3/TRBV12-4; size: many; J: TRBJ2-5; CDR3: CASRTLVEETQYF; DNA: TGTGCCAGCAGGACCCTTGTTGAGGAGACCCAGTACTTC
D: TRBD1; V: TRBV28; size: once; J: TRBJ1-4; CDR3: CASSFQDRVREKLFF; DNA: TGTGCCAGCAGTTTTCAGGACAGGGTACGCGAAAAACTGTTTTTT
D: TRBD1; V: TRBV5-1; size: many; J: TRBJ1-5; CDR3: CASSDSGGPGQPQHF; DNA: TGCGCCAGCAGCGACTCAGGGGGACCAGGGCAGCCCCAGCATTTT
D: .; V: TRBV4-2; size: many; J: TRBJ2-7; CDR3: CASSQAGVYEQYF; DNA: TGTGCCAGCAGCCAAGCGGGGGTCTACGAGCAGTACTTC
D: TRBD2; V: TRBV18; size: .; J: TRBJ2-7; CDR3: CASSPPGLAGAYEQYF; DNA: TGTGCCAGCTCACCGCCCGGACTAGCGGGAGCTTACGAGCAGTACTTC
D: .; V: TRBV18; size: few; J: TRBJ2-7; CDR3: CASSPPTQPGEQYF; DNA: TGTGCCAGCTCACCCCCAACACAACCGGGCGAGCAGTACTTC
D: .; V: TRBV7-3; size: .; J: TRBJ2-3; CDR3: CASSPQPGQTDTQYF; DNA: TGTGCCAGCAGCCCCCAACCCGGACAGACAGATACGCAGTATTTT
D: .; V: TRBV10-3; size: few; J: TRBJ1-2; CDR3: CAISERRVDYGYTF; DNA: TGTGCCATCAGTGAGCGCAGGGTAGACTATGGCTACACCTTC
D: TRBD2; V: TRBV12-3/TRBV12-4; size: many; J: TRBJ2-5; CDR3: CASSLVGLAGETQYF; DNA: TGTGCCAGCAGTTTAGTGGGACTAGCGGGAGAGACCCAGTACTTC
D: TRBD1; V: TRBV29-1; size: .; J: TRBJ2-3; CDR3: CSVEAGGTQYF; DNA: TGCAGCGTTGAAGCAGGGGGTACGCAGTATTTT
D: .; V: TRBV5-1; size: .; J: TRBJ1-1; CDR3: CASSPHQGDGTEAFF; DNA: TGCGCCAGCAGCCCTCACCAGGGAGACGGGACTGAAGCTTTCTTT
D: .; V: TRBV7-1; size: .; J: TRBJ1-5; CDR3: CASSSNERPTGSSTKGRNQPQHF; DNA: TGTGCCAGCAGCTCTAACGAAAGACCCACAGGGAGCTCAACCAAAGGGCGCAATCAGCCCCAGCATTTT
D: .; V: TRBV2; size: .; J: TRBJ2-7; CDR3: CASSEQGSGYEQYF; DNA: TGTGCCAGCAGTGAACAGGGGTCGGGCTACGAGCAGTACTTC
D: .; V: TRBV10-3; size: .; J: TRBJ2-7; CDR3: CAISDSHAEQYF; DNA: TGTGCCATCAGTGATTCCCACGCCGAGCAGTACTTC
D: TRBD2; V: TRBV5-1; size: .; J: TRBJ2-5; CDR3: CASRLGLASQETQYF; DNA: TGCGCCAGCAGACTGGGACTAGCGTCACAAGAGACCCAGTACTTC
D: .; V: TRBV25-1; size: few; J: TRBJ2-7; CDR3: CASSEWTYEQYF; DNA: TGTGCCAGCAGTGAATGGACCTACGAGCAGTACTTC